These 7 T cell receptor beta chains were all obtained from the same sample, sequenced in a study of T cell responses to AZD1222 COVID-19 vaccine. Produced via immunoSEQ multiplex PCR; TCRdb's table is partial and in-frame only. Of 150,000 to 200,000 clones in the sample, approximately 86% are singletons; the top ten hold around 2.6%. The input for sequencing was peripheral blood, taken on day 0 of AZD1222 vaccination. The receptors originated from an adult in good health.

This rearrangement joins TRBV3-1 (or the pseudogene TRBV3-2) to TRBJ1-5; D gene uncertain. Trimming shortened V by 0 bases and J by 4 bases, and 10 bases separated the two germline ends. The CDR3 spans 15 residues. CDR1 LGHDT and CDR2 YNNKEL come from the germline V gene (reference sequence). CDR3 nucleotide sequence: TGTGCCAGCAGCCAAGATCGAGGTACAAATCAGCCCCAGCATTTT. Amino acid sequence: CASSQDRGTNQPQHF.

CDR3 DNA sequence: TGTGCCAGCAGCGGGGACAGTCAGGGGGAAGCTTTCTTT. It encodes CASSGDSQGEAFF. This sequence joins TRBV9 and TRBJ1-1; 7 nucleotides match TRBD1. The CDR3 loop spans 13 amino acids. V dropped 3 bases and J dropped 8; count of bases not matched to a gene: 7. Germline loops: CDR1 SGDLS, CDR2 YYNGEE.

The CDR3 bases are TGTGCCAGCAGCTTTACAGGGTACTCTTCCTACGAGCAGTACTTC. This gives the protein CASSFTGYSSYEQYF. The genes are TRBV7-2 and TRBJ2-7, with D maybe TRBD1 (6 bases). Germline assignment: CDR1 SGHTA and CDR2 FQGNSA. The CDR3 is made up of 15 amino acids. Trimming took off 3 bases at V and 1 base at J, with 13 bases between the two ends.

The V gene is TRBV7-3, the J gene TRBJ2-7; D is unclear. Trimming shortened V by 1 base and J by 0 bases, and 13 bases separated the two germline ends. Germline-derived CDR1 and CDR2 are SGHTA and FQGTGA. CDR3 length equals 16 residues. The CDR3 reads CASSLIATRGSYEQYF. CDR3 sequence (DNA): TGTGCCAGCAGCTTAATCGCGACCAGAGGCTCCTACGAGCAGTACTTC.

The chain links TRBV11-2 to TRBJ2-7; 9 bases fit TRBD2. Germline CDR1 reads SGHAT; CDR2 reads FQNNGV. The V and J ends lost 1 base and 3 bases, in that order; junction bases with no gene match: 7. The CDR3 is 16 amino acids. CDR3: CASSLGDSGSSYEQYF. The CDR3 DNA reads TGTGCCAGCAGCTTAGGCGATAGCGGGAGTAGCTACGAGCAGTACTTC.

The genes are TRBV6-6 and TRBJ2-3, with D possibly being TRBD1 or TRBD2 (6 bases each). V was clipped by 7 bases and J by 3 bases, with 17 bases between them. Germline loops: CDR1 MNHNY, CDR2 SVGAGI (reference sequence). The CDR3 runs to 15 residues. The CDR3: CASKGPGARTDTQYF. CDR3 DNA sequence: TGTGCCAGCAAGGGCCCGGGGGCGCGAACAGATACGCAGTATTTT.

The rearrangement joins TRBV19 to TRBJ2-4; D is unresolved. Germline values: CDR1 LNHDA, CDR2 SQIVND (reference sequence). The CDR3 runs 14 residues. The germline V and J ends were trimmed by 6 bases and 2 bases, with 11 bases remaining between them. CDR3 bases: TGTGCCAGTAGGCCCGGACGGTCCAAAAACATTCAGTACTTC. Translated: CASRPGRSKNIQYF.